The 2 T cell receptor beta chains below were found in one sample sequenced in a study of response to subunit inactivated influenza vaccine. TCRdb passed the RT-PCR reads through MiXCR, listing each CDR3 protein once. In the table there are about 520,000 distinct CDR3 sequences, less than 7.5% of which are singletons. Sample: PBMCs from blood, taken less than 30 months after vaccination. The receptors derive from a man aged 50 to 75 who received an inactivated influenza vaccine.

The sample holds many counts of this clonotype. This chain connects TRBV6-1 to TRBJ2-3; D ambiguous. V was shortened by 6 bases and J by 1 base, with 14 bases between the two germline ends. The length of the CDR3 is 15 residues. CDR1 and CDR2 from the germline V gene are MNHNS and SASEGT. This CDR3 reads CASRSRRSGTDTQYF. In DNA form, the CDR3 reads TGTGCCAGCAGATCCAGGCGGTCCGGCACAGATACGCAGTATTTT.

The sample holds a few counts of this clonotype. This chain uses TRBV12-3 or TRBV12-4 with TRBJ1-4, with 10 bases aligning to TRBD1. The V gene end was trimmed by 8 bases and the J gene end by 12 bases; junction bases not matched to a gene: 6. This CDR3 is 12 amino acids long. CDR3 loop: CASGTGAGELFF. In nucleotides, the CDR3 is TGTGCCAGCGGGACAGGGGCGGGTGAACTGTTTTTT.